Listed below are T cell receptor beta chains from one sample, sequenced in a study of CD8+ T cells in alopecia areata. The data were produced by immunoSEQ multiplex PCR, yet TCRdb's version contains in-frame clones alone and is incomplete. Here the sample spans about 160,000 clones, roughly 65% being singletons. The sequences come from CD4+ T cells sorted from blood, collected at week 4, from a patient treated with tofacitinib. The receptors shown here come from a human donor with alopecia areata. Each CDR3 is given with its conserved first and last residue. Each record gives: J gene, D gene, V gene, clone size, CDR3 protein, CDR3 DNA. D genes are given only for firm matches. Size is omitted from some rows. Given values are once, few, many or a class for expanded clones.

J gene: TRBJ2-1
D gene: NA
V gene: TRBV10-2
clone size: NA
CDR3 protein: CASSAETTYNEQFF
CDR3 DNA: TGCGCCAGCAGTGCCGAGACTACCTACAATGAGCAGTTCTTC

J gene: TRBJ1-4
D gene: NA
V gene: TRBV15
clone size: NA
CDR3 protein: CATSRGNAANEKLFF
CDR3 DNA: TGTGCCACCAGCAGAGGGAATGCGGCTAATGAAAAACTGTTTTTT

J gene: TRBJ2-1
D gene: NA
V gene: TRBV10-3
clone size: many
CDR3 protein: CAISESGESSYNEQFF
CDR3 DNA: TGTGCCATCAGTGAGTCGGGGGAGAGCTCCTACAATGAGCAGTTCTTC

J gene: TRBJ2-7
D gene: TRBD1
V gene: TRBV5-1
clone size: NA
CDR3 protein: CASSGPGTGRNEQYF
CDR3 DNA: TGCGCCAGCAGCGGTCCCGGGACAGGTAGGAACGAGCAGTACTTC

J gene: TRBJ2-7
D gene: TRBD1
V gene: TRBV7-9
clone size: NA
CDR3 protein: CASSRTGEQYF
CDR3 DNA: TGTGCCAGCAGCCGGACAGGCGAGCAGTACTTC

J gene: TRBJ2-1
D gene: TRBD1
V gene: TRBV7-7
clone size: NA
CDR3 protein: CASSPLTGGIEQFF
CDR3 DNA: TGTGCTAGCAGCCCGTTGACAGGGGGTATTGAGCAGTTCTTC

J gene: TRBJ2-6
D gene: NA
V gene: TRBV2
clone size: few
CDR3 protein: CASSVFGGSSGANVLTF
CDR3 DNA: TGTGCCAGCAGTGTGTTTGGGGGGAGCTCTGGGGCCAACGTCCTGACTTTC

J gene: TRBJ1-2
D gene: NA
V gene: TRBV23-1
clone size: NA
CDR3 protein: CASSHAGRVEDYGYTF
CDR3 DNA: TGCGCCAGCAGTCACGCGGGTAGGGTGGAGGACTATGGCTACACCTTC

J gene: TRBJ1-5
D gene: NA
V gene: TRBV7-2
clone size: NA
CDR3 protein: CASSLTQLNQPQHF
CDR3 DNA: TGTGCCAGCAGCCTGACACAACTCAATCAGCCCCAGCATTTT

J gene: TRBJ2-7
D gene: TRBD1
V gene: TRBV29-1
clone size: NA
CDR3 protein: CSVEMGQVYEQYF
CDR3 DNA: TGCAGCGTTGAAATGGGACAGGTCTACGAGCAGTACTTC

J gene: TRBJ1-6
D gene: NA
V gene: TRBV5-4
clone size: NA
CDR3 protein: CASSSVRSPLHF
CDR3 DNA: TGTGCCAGCAGCTCCGTCCGCTCACCCCTCCACTTT

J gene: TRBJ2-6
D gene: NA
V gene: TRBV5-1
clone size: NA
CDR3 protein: CASSPGLGLANVLTF
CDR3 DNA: TGCGCCAGCAGCCCCGGGCTTGGTTTGGCCAACGTCCTGACTTTC

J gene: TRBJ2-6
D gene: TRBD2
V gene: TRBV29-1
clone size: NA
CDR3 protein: CSVSVAGGISGANVLTF
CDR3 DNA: TGCAGCGTTTCCGTAGCGGGGGGAATTTCTGGGGCCAACGTCCTGACTTTC

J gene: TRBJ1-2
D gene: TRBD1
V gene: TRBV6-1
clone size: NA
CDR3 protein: CASREPGTGVGGYTF
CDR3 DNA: TGTGCCAGCAGGGAACCCGGGACAGGGGTCGGTGGCTACACCTTC

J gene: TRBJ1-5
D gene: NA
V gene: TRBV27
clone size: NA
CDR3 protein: CASRQGTTRNQPQHF
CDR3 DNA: TGTGCCAGCAGACAGGGAACCACCCGCAATCAGCCCCAGCATTTT

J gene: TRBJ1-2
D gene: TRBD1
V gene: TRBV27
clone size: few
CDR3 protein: CASSPKGQSSRNYGYTF
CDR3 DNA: TGTGCCAGCTCCCCGAAGGGACAGTCAAGCCGCAACTATGGCTACACCTTC

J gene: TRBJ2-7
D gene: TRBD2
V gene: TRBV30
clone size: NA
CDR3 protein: CAWNGGGRLYSYEQYF
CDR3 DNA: TGTGCCTGGAATGGCGGGGGGCGGTTATACTCCTACGAGCAGTACTTC

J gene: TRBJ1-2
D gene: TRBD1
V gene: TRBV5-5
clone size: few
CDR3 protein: CASSFLRTGASGYTF
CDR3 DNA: TGTGCCAGCAGCTTCCTTAGGACAGGGGCGTCGGGCTACACCTTC

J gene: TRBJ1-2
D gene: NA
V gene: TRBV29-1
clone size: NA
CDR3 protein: CSVEGGFYGYGYTF
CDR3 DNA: TGCAGCGTTGAAGGCGGATTTTACGGTTATGGCTACACCTTC

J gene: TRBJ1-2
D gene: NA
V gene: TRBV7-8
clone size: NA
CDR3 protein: CASSLAESGKYRGYTF
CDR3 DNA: TGTGCCAGCAGCTTAGCTGAGTCGGGGAAATATCGTGGCTACACCTTC

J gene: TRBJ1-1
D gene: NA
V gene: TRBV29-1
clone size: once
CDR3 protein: CSVDWRTEAFF
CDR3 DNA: TGCAGCGTTGATTGGAGAACGGAAGCTTTCTTT

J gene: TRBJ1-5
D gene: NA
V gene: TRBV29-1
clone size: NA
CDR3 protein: CSVRTADDQPQHF
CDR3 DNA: TGCAGCGTTCGGACGGCGGACGATCAGCCCCAGCATTTT